Sequencing of this TCR beta chain was carried out in a study of shared clonotypes between healthy human individuals. Study overall: Per donor, CD8 memory used one plate, CD8 naive used two, CD4 memory used three and CD4 naive used three.

Points from the study as a whole: A handful of donors held 5% to 5.5% of naive CD4 clonotypes in common. Relative to their counterparts shared across all four donors, non-shared clonotypes exhibited diminished generation probabilities.

The sorted-subset replicate PCRs were given 200 ng DNA, which is 25,000 to 35,000 T cell genomes. The assay was immunoSEQ multiplex PCR, and TCRdb's table has in-frame clones only and misses some. The data show 2.3 million or so clones, approximately 93% seen once. A word on this clone: The antigen remains unidentified.

The germline CDR1 and CDR2 sequences are LGHNA and YSLEER. The CDR3 consists of 14 residues. V was clipped by 0 bases and J by 5 bases, with 10 bases between them. The sample taken for sequencing was naive CD4+ T cells from PBMCs. Noted subset: CD45RA+ positively selected. This chain connects TRBV4-3 to TRBJ1-1; no firm D call. This TCR came from a man aged 18-30 years in good health. Some clones in this sample may be carry-over from other donors' samples. As DNA, the CDR3 is TGCGCCAGCAGCCAAGATGGTAAGAGGACTGAAGCTTTCTTT. Protein product: CASSQDGKRTEAFF.